Below, 18 T cell receptor beta chains from the same sample are listed, as sequenced in a study of shared clonotypes between healthy human individuals. Sequenced by immunoSEQ multiplex PCR; TCRdb stores in-frame clones only, minus some. The data contain about 1 million clones, around 74% of them seen just once; the ten biggest clones take up roughly 1.4%. The sequenced material came from memory CD4+ T cells sorted from blood. Subset described: CD45RA-negative fraction. The receptors stem from a man aged 18 to 29 in good health.

Regarding this clone: Other DNA sequences in the sample encode the same CDR3. The chain links TRBV11-2 to TRBJ2-7, with D possibly being TRBD1 or TRBD2 (5 bases each). CDR3 length: 14 amino acids. Trimming removed 3 bases from V and 4 bases from J, with 13 bases in between. The germline V gene encodes CDR1 SGHAT and CDR2 FQNNGV. CDR3 residues: CASSFRQGPYEQYF. CDR3 nucleotide sequence: TGTGCCAGCAGCTTTAGGCAGGGACCGTACGAGCAGTACTTC.

Here the CDR3 reads CARSPTPGTSYNEQFF. The CDR3, as DNA: TGTGCCAGAAGCCCAACACCGGGAACTTCCTACAATGAGCAGTTCTTC. The J gene is TRBJ2-1, the V gene TRBV7-5; the D call in the table, TRBD2, was not verified against the DNA. TRBV7-5 is assigned pseudogene status. CDR3 length equals 16 residues.

This clone occurred a few times. The V gene is TRBV2, the J gene TRBJ2-2; no definite D call. Germline loops: CDR1 SNHLY, CDR2 FYNNEI. The V end lost 7 bases, the J end lost 6 bases, and 6 bases lay between the germline ends. The CDR3 is 11 amino acids. Here the CDR3 DNA reads TGTGCCAGCAAGAGGTCCGGGGAGCTGTTTTTT. As protein: CASKRSGELFF.

This clone was seen more than once but under ten times. The chain carries TRBV10-3 and TRBJ1-5; D perhaps matches TRBD1 (6 bases). Germline CDR1 and CDR2: ENHRY and SYGVKD. V lost 9 bases, J lost 0 bases, and 9 bases lay in between. The length of the CDR3 is 13 residues. CDR3 bases: TGTGCCATACAGGGACATAGCAATCAGCCCCAGCATTTT. It yields the protein CAIQGHSNQPQHF.

The chain joins TRBV5-1 to TRBJ2-7; 8 nucleotides match TRBD2. The V gene end was trimmed by 4 bases and the J gene end by 2 bases; junction bases not matched to a gene: 5. The CDR3 covers 14 residues. Looked up from germline, CDR1 is SGHRS and CDR2 is YFSETQ. The DNA of the CDR3 is TGCGCCAGCAGCCCCGGGACTAGTCCCTACGAGCAGTACTTC. The encoded protein is CASSPGTSPYEQYF.

This clone was observed a single time. The CDR3 here is CASNPGGSPYEQYF. DNA of the CDR3: TGTGCCAGCAATCCGGGGGGGTCGCCCTACGAGCAGTACTTC. The V gene is TRBV5-6, the J gene TRBJ2-7; TRBD2 matches 8 bases. V dropped 6 bases and J dropped 2; count of bases not matched to a gene: 7. This CDR3 spans 14 amino acids. Germline CDR1 and CDR2: SGHDT and YYEEEE.

The gene calls are TRBV5-1 and TRBJ2-3; D not resolved. The ends were cut back, 2 bases at V and 5 bases at J, with 15 bases in the middle. The CDR3 consists of 15 residues. Germline V gene lookup returns CDR1 SGHRS and CDR2 YFSETQ. The CDR3 sequence: CASSFGRNSLDTQYF. The DNA for the CDR3 is TGCGCCAGCAGCTTCGGACGGAACAGCCTAGATACGCAGTATTTT.

This clone was counted ten times or more. The chain has TRBV2 and TRBJ2-7, with 7 bases fitting TRBD2. Germline CDR1 and CDR2: SNHLY and FYNNEI. This CDR3 is built from 14 residues. Trimming removed 2 bases from V and 3 bases from J; junction bases left unmatched: 4. The CDR3 protein is CASSELAELYEQYF. The CDR3 nucleotides are TGTGCCAGCAGTGAACTAGCGGAACTCTACGAGCAGTACTTC.

The genes are TRBV5-6 and TRBJ1-2; TRBD1 matches 12 bases. CDR3 length equals 15 residues. Germline CDR1 reads SGHDT; CDR2 reads YYEEEE. After removal of 5 bases from V and 7 bases from J, the junction contained 9 bases not matched to a gene. The CDR3 is CASSPGQGAFGGYTF. The CDR3 nucleotides read TGTGCCAGCAGTCCGGGACAGGGGGCTTTCGGTGGCTACACCTTC. Using reference TRBV5-6 and TRBJ1-2 for the parts outside the CDR3, the full variable domain is DAGVTQSPTHLIKTRGQQVTLRCSPKSGHDTVSWYQQALGQGPQFIFQYYEEEERQRGNFPDRFSGHQFPNYSSELNVNALLLGDSALYLCASSPGQGAFGGYTFGSGTRLTVV.

The chain employs TRBV7-8 and TRBJ2-7, with unresolved D. This CDR3 is 12 amino acids long. Germline CDR1 SGHVS, CDR2 FQNEAQ. V lost 4 bases and J lost 5, with 9 bases in between. CDR3 in amino acids: CASSSNWNEQYF. Written as DNA, the CDR3 is TGTGCCAGCAGCTCAAACTGGAACGAGCAGTACTTC.

This sequence joins TRBV11-2 and TRBJ2-7; 10 bases match TRBD2. With V trimmed by 3 bases and J by 7 bases, 6 bases remained unmatched. The CDR3 runs to 14 residues. CDR1 is SGHAT, CDR2 FQNNGV, per germline. Here the CDR3 reads CASSFTSGNEEQYF. The DNA of the CDR3 is TGTGCCAGCAGCTTTACTAGCGGGAATGAAGAGCAGTACTTC.

A word on this clone: One end of the junction varies from germline; a read error may be responsible. The same CDR3 also results from other DNA sequences found in this sample. The J gene is TRBJ1-6, the V gene TRBV29-1, with TRBD1 matching 11 bases. The CDR3 is 15 residues long. Germline lookup yields CDR1 SQVTM and CDR2 ANQGSEA. CDR3 sequence: CSVTPGTGGNSPLHF. Written as DNA, the CDR3 is TGCAGCGTCACGCCCGGGACAGGGGGGAATTCACCCCTCCATTTT.

The chain has TRBV5-1 and TRBJ2-5, with D possibly matching TRBD2 (6 bases). The V and J ends lost 2 bases and 2 bases respectively, with 13 bases between them. The length of the CDR3 is 15 residues. CDR1 is SGHRS and CDR2 is YFSETQ in the germline V gene. CDR3 DNA: TGCGCCAGCAGCTTACGCCGGGGGATGCAAGAGACCCAGTACTTC. Its translation is CASSLRRGMQETQYF. Looking up the rest from reference TRBV5-1 and TRBJ2-5 gives the full variable domain: KAGVTQTPRYLIKTRGQQVTLSCSPISGHRSVSWYQQTPGQGLQFLFEYFSETQRNKGNFPGRFSGRQFSNSRSEMNVSTLELGDSALYLCASSLRRGMQETQYFGPGTRLLVL.

This chain links TRBV7-3 with TRBJ2-5; TRBD1 matches 9 bases. J lost 3 bases, V lost 5 bases, and 4 bases had no gene match. CDR3 length: 14 amino acids. From germline, CDR1 is SGHTA and CDR2 FQGTGA. This CDR3 is CASSIGTGKETQYF. Here the CDR3 DNA reads TGTGCCAGCAGCATCGGGACAGGGAAAGAGACCCAGTACTTC.

V and J are TRBV7-2 and TRBJ1-5, with 9 bases aligning to TRBD1. The germline CDR1 and CDR2 sequences are SGHTA and FQGNSA. With V trimmed by 5 bases and J by 6 bases, 11 bases remained unmatched. This CDR3 is built from 16 residues. For the CDR3, the DNA is TGTGCCAGCAGCCCAGGTGGGACAGGGCTAGGTCAGCCCCAGCATTTT. The encoded protein is CASSPGGTGLGQPQHF.

The chain employs TRBV28 and TRBJ1-5; tentatively, D is TRBD1 (5 bases). Germline V lookup: CDR1 MDHEN, CDR2 SYDVKM. The V end lost 2 bases, the J end lost 2 bases, and 10 bases lay between the germline ends. CDR3 size: 15 residues. The CDR3 here is CASSLGGNGNQPQHF. CDR3 in DNA: TGTGCCAGCAGTTTAGGGGGAAACGGCAATCAGCCCCAGCATTTT. The full variable domain, rest sourced from reference TRBV28 and TRBJ1-5, is DVKVTQSSRYLVKRTGEKVFLECVQDMDHENMFWYRQDPGLGLRLIYFSYDVKMKEKGDIPEGYSVSREKKERFSLILESASTNQTSMYLCASSLGGNGNQPQHFGDGTRLSIL.

The gene calls are TRBV5-4 and TRBJ2-2, with 8 nucleotides matching TRBD1. The germline CDR1 and CDR2 sequences are SGHNT and YYREEE (reference sequence). CDR3 length equals 13 residues. V shed 3 bases and J 6 bases; nucleotides not matched to a gene: 1. CDR3 in DNA: TGTGCCAGCAGCTGGACAGGGTCCGGGGAGCTGTTTTTT. This codes for CASSWTGSGELFF.

This clone was found a few times. V and J are TRBV7-9 and TRBJ1-6; D is perhaps TRBD1 (6 bases). Germline values: CDR1 SEHNR, CDR2 FQNEAQ (reference sequence). The CDR3 is 17 amino acids. Between the trimmed V and J ends, which lost 4 bases and 0 bases, there was a span of 13 bases. Here the CDR3 reads CASSSQGRRSYNSPLHF. The CDR3 DNA sequence: TGTGCCAGCAGCTCTCAGGGGAGACGCTCCTATAATTCACCCCTCCACTTT.